Shown below are 22 T cell receptor beta chains from a single sample sequenced in a study of T cells in Graves' hyperthyroidism and ophthalmopathy. RNA transcripts served as the template for amplifying TCR beta CDR3 regions. The HTBI primer set served for first-round RT-PCR of the TCR CDR3. TCRdb re-called the multiplex PCR reads with MiXCR, one entry per CDR3 protein. Among 700,000 or so distinct CDR3 sequences, about 15% were seen once, and the ten largest hold under 10%. Sequencing input: blood. These receptors all stem from a man in his late teens or twenties with Graves' hyperthyroidism.

This clonotype has ten or more counts. In nucleotides, the CDR3 is TGTGCCAGCAGTGCCGGGACAGGGTTCGATCAGCCCCAGCATTTT. Amino acids: CASSAGTGFDQPQHF. The chain recombines TRBV12-3 or TRBV12-4 with TRBJ1-5, with 9 bases that match TRBD1. V shed 5 bases, J shed 5 bases, and the junction held 7 bases outside the gene matches. The CDR3 extends over 15 amino acids.

This chain joins TRBV20-1 and TRBJ2-5; D not resolved. The V and J ends lost 1 base and 5 bases respectively, with 8 bases between them. CDR3 length: 12 residues. The germline CDR1 and CDR2 sequences are DFQATT and SNEGSKA (reference sequence). The chain's CDR3 is CSARVDVETQYF. CDR3 DNA sequence: TGCAGTGCTAGAGTCGATGTCGAGACCCAGTACTTC.

This clonotype was observed a handful of times. The conserved phenylalanine or tryptophan is not found at the CDR3 terminus, so this likely reflects a read error. As DNA, the CDR3 is TGTGCCAGCAGCCCCCGGACCCAAGGGTATGGCTACACCCTC. This encodes CASSPRTQGYGYTL. This rearrangement joins TRBV7-6 to TRBJ1-2; D not resolved. The CDR3 has 14 residues. Germline V lookup: CDR1 SGHVS, CDR2 FNYEAQ. V was cut by 5 bases and J by 5 bases, with 15 bases left in between.

This clonotype was observed a handful of times. The chain carries TRBV30 and TRBJ2-5, with 12 bases identical to TRBD2. V was pared by 2 bases and J by 4 bases, with 2 bases of the junction left unmatched. In germline, CDR1 is GTSNPN, CDR2 SVGIG (reference sequence). This CDR3 has 14 amino acids. CDR3 protein: CAWSPGLAGETQYF. The CDR3 DNA sequence: TGTGCCTGGAGTCCGGGACTAGCGGGAGAGACCCAGTACTTC.

This clonotype showed up just a few times. The V call is TRBV4-1, the J call TRBJ2-7, with TRBD2 identical over 10 bases. V lost 4 bases to trimming and J lost 4 bases; unmatched junction nucleotides: 7. The germline gives CDR1 MGHRA, CDR2 YSYEKL. CDR3 length equals 15 residues. CDR3 sequence (DNA): TGCGCCAGCAGCCTAGCGGGAGGCTCATTTTACGAGCAGTACTTC. This codes for CASSLAGGSFYEQYF.

This chain connects TRBV28 to TRBJ2-7; 14 bases are shared with TRBD2. The CDR3 is made up of 17 amino acids. In germline, CDR1 is MDHEN, CDR2 SYDVKM. V shed 2 bases and J 7 bases; nucleotides not matched to a gene: 10. CDR3 protein: CASSLTPGTSGSWEQYF. The CDR3 coding sequence is TGTGCCAGCAGTTTAACACCCGGGACTAGCGGGAGTTGGGAGCAGTACTTC. The entire variable domain, with the rest obtained from reference TRBV28 and TRBJ2-7, is as follows: DVKVTQSSRYLVKRTGEKVFLECVQDMDHENMFWYRQDPGLGLRLIYFSYDVKMKEKGDIPEGYSVSREKKERFSLILESASTNQTSMYLCASSLTPGTSGSWEQYFGPGTRLTVT.

This clonotype was recorded only once. The chain is built from TRBV10-3 and TRBJ2-2; D is unresolved. CDR3 length: 12 amino acids. V lost 7 bases to trimming and J lost 7 bases, with 10 bases between them. Per the germline V gene, CDR1 is ENHRY and CDR2 is SYGVKD. The CDR3 spells CAIMTIDGELFF. The CDR3 DNA sequence: TGTGCCATCATGACGATCGACGGGGAGCTGTTTTTT.

The chain links TRBV20-1 to TRBJ2-1; 8 bases map to TRBD2. The CDR3 covers 16 residues. CDR1 and CDR2 from the germline V gene are DFQATT and SNEGSKA (reference sequence). V lost 4 bases, J lost 1 base, and 9 bases stayed unmatched. CDR3 nucleotide sequence: TGCAGTGCTATCCCCTTAAAGCGGGGGTCCTACAATGAGCAGTTCTTC. Protein: CSAIPLKRGSYNEQFF.

This clonotype showed up just a few times. V and J are TRBV6-2 or TRBV6-3 and TRBJ2-2; 12 bases are shared with TRBD1. The CDR3 is 15 amino acids. Germline CDR1 MNHEY, CDR2 SVGEGT. The V and J ends lost 7 bases and 4 bases, in that order; junction bases with no gene match: 4. CDR3 region: CASKGQGASTGELFF. CDR3 in DNA: TGTGCCAGCAAGGGACAGGGGGCGAGCACCGGGGAGCTGTTTTTT.

This clonotype was found a few times. The V and J genes are TRBV20-1 and TRBJ1-2; D gene uncertain. V was shortened by 3 bases and J by 4 bases, with 6 bases between the two germline ends. CDR1 and CDR2 (germline): DFQATT, SNEGSKA (reference sequence). The CDR3 sequence is 11 residues long. DNA of the CDR3: TGCAGTGCTAGTAGCCCCTATGGCTACACCTTC. It translates to CSASSPYGYTF.

The table lists this clonotype with a few counts. The chain carries TRBV20-1 and TRBJ2-2; D uncertain. In germline, CDR1 is DFQATT, CDR2 SNEGSKA (reference sequence). This CDR3 contains 14 residues. Trimming removed 5 bases from V and 0 bases from J, with 10 bases in between. The CDR3 nucleotides read TGCAGTGCTCCCGACCGGTCGAACACCGGGGAGCTGTTTTTT. Translating gives CSAPDRSNTGELFF.

The rearrangement links TRBV2 to TRBJ2-1, with 8 bases matching TRBD2. The V and J ends lost 6 bases and 9 bases, in that order; junction bases with no gene match: 7. The germline V gene has CDR1 SNHLY and CDR2 FYNNEI. This CDR3 has 13 amino acids. The CDR3 DNA follows: TGTGCCAGCAGATTGACTAGCGTGCCTGAGCAGTTCTTC. This codes for CASRLTSVPEQFF.

This clonotype was detected ten times or more. The V and J genes are TRBV28 and TRBJ1-4; D ambiguous. In germline, CDR1 is MDHEN, CDR2 SYDVKM. The V and J ends lost 3 bases and 8 bases respectively, with 16 bases between them. The CDR3 consists of 15 residues. CDR3 coding DNA: TGTGCCAGCAGTTTTTGGCCTACTACGGGGGAAAAACTGTTTTTT. Its translation is CASSFWPTTGEKLFF.

V is TRBV5-1 and J is TRBJ1-1; D gene uncertain. CDR1 SGHRS and CDR2 YFSETQ come from the germline V gene. The CDR3 runs to 14 residues. V was cut by 5 bases and J by 4 bases, with 15 bases left in between. CDR3: CASRSDVGGTEAFF. As DNA, the CDR3 is TGCGCCAGCAGATCCGACGTCGGCGGCACTGAAGCTTTCTTT.

There are many counts of this clonotype. This chain links TRBV18 with TRBJ1-6, with D tentatively TRBD1 (5 bases). CDR3 length equals 14 residues. V was clipped by 3 bases and J by 10 bases, with 13 bases between them. From germline, CDR1 is KGHSH and CDR2 LQKENI. The CDR3 bases are TGTGCCAGCTCACCCGACAGTTTTGAATCACCCCTCCACTTT. It yields the protein CASSPDSFESPLHF.

This clonotype turned up a few times. The chain links TRBV19 to TRBJ2-7, with 11 bases aligning to TRBD2. The CDR3 has 14 amino acids. Germline V gene lookup returns CDR1 LNHDA and CDR2 SQIVND (reference sequence). Trimming at V came to 8 bases and at J to 3 bases, leaving 6 bases not matched to a gene. The CDR3 here is CASGSGTSGYEQYF. In nucleotides, the CDR3 is TGTGCCAGTGGATCCGGGACTAGCGGCTACGAGCAGTACTTC. Drawing the rest from reference TRBV19 and TRBJ2-7, the complete variable domain is DGGITQSPKYLFRKEGQNVTLSCEQNLNHDAMYWYRQDPGQGLRLIYYSQIVNDFQKGDIAEGYSVSREKKESFPLTVTSAQKNPTAFYLCASGSGTSGYEQYFGPGTRLTVT.

Many counts were recorded for this clonotype. The chain recombines TRBV5-1 with TRBJ2-7; 15 bases are a match to TRBD2. The CDR3 totals 18 residues. Germline CDR1 and CDR2: SGHRS and YFSETQ. V shed 4 bases, J shed 3 bases, and the junction held 11 bases outside the gene matches. The CDR3 is CASSVKGLAGGIVYEQYF. CDR3 DNA: TGCGCCAGCAGCGTCAAGGGACTAGCGGGAGGCATCGTCTACGAGCAGTACTTC.

The V gene is TRBV20-1, the J gene TRBJ2-7, with no clear D. Trimming stripped 3 bases from V and 2 bases from J, with 11 bases between. The germline gives CDR1 DFQATT, CDR2 SNEGSKA (reference sequence). The CDR3 covers 13 residues. In nucleotides, the CDR3 is TGCAGTGCTAGTGCGACGAGTCCCTACGAGCAGTACTTC. Protein: CSASATSPYEQYF.

In this sample, this clonotype turned up a few times. The gene calls are TRBV6-2 or TRBV6-3 and TRBJ2-3, with unresolved D. Germline V gene lookup returns CDR1 MNHEY and CDR2 SVGEGT. The CDR3 length is 11 residues. Trimming took 6 bases from V and 6 from J, leaving 7 bases between them. The CDR3 bases are TGTGCCAGCAGGACATTCGATACGCAGTATTTT. It encodes CASRTFDTQYF.

This clonotype occurred many times. The CDR3 DNA follows: TGTGCCAGCAGTTCGGCTGCCTGGACTAAAGCTTTCTTT. Its protein product is CASSSAAWTKAFF. This chain connects TRBV27 to TRBJ1-1; D is unclear. Germline V CDR1 and CDR2: MNHEY, SMNVEV (reference sequence). The CDR3 has 13 residues. V shed 4 bases and J shed 9 bases, with 15 bases lying between them.

This clonotype was recorded at least ten times. The V call is TRBV28, the J call TRBJ2-2; 7 bases are shared with TRBD1. The germline CDR1 and CDR2 sequences are MDHEN and SYDVKM. The CDR3 spans 15 residues. J was trimmed by 5 bases and V by 7 bases; bases with no gene match: 10. The CDR3 nucleotides read TGTGCCAGCACTTATGACAGGGTCGGAACCGGGGAGCTGTTTTTT. Translating it yields CASTYDRVGTGELFF.

The chain recombines TRBV28 with TRBJ2-3; 8 nucleotides line up with TRBD2. V lost 3 bases, J lost 1 base, and 3 bases stayed unmatched. This CDR3 comprises 15 residues. Looked up from germline, CDR1 is MDHEN and CDR2 is SYDVKM. CDR3 in DNA: TGTGCCAGCAGTTTCCCACTAGCGGGCACAGATACGCAGTATTTT. Translation: CASSFPLAGTDTQYF.